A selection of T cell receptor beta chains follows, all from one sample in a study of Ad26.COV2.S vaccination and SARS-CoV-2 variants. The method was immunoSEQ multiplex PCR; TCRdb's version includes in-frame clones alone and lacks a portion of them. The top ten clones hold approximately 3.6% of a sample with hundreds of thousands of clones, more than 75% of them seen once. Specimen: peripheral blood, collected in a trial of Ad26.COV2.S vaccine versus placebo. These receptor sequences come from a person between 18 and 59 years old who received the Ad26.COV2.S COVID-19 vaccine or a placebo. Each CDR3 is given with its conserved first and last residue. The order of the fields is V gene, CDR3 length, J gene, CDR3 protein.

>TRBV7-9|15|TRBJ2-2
CASSPPRMNTGELFF
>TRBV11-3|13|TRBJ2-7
CASSLETGYEQYF
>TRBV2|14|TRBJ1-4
CASRPGQFREKLFF
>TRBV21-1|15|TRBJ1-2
CATILREGEGNGYTF
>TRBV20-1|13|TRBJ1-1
CSASGGLFTEAFF
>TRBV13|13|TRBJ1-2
CASSTTGSYGYTF
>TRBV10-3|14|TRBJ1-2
CAISEGQGAEGYTF
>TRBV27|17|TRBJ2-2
CASSKKGTSRYTGELFF
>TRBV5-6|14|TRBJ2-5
CASSLTGNQETQYF
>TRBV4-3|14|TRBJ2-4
CASSPGQGKNIQYF
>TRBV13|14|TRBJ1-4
CASSRRLLNEKLFF
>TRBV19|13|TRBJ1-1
CATVPQENTEAFF
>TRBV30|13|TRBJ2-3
CAWSHGLGDTQYF
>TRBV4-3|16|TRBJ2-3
CASSQLRTSGEYTQYF
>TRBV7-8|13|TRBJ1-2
CASSSDLRGGYTF
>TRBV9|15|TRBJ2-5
CASSPRGTSQETQYF
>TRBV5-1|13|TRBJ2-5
CASSLRGQETQYF
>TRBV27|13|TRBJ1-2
CASSPTGWLGYTF
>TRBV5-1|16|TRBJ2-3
CASSYSGTGDTDTQYF
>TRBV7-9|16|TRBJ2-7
CASSLGSGGTSYEQYF
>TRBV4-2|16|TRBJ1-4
CASSHEDRAVNEKLFF
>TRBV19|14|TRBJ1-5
CASSRLGTNQPQHF
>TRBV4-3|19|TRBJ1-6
CASSQDPPGSSSYNSPLHF
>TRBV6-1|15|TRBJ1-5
CASSEPTGGNQPQHF
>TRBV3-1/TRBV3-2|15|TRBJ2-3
CASSLQGLVTDTQYF
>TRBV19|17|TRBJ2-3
CASSFLPQGLSTDTQYF
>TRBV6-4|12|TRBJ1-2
CASSDSSYGYTF
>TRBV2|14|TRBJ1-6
CASERGQDLDPLHF
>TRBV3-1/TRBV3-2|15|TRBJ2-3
CASSSTGTSTDTQYF
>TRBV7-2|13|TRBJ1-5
CASSPGLSQPQHF
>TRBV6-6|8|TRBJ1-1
CACGEAFF
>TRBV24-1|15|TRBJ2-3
CATSGGVTATDTQYF
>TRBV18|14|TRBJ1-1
CASSPDRGNTEAFF